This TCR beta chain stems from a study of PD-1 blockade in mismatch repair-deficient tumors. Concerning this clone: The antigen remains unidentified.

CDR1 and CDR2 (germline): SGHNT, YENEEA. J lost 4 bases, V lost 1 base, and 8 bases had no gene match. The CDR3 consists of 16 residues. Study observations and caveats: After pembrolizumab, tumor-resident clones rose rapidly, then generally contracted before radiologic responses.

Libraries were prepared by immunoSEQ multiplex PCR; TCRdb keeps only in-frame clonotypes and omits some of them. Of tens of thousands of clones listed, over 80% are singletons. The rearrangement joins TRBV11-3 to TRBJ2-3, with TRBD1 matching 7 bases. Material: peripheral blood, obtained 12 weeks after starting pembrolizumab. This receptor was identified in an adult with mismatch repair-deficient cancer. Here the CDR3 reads CASSLARGQPPDTQYF. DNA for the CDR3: TGTGCCAGCAGCTTAGCTAGGGGGCAGCCCCCAGATACGCAGTATTTT. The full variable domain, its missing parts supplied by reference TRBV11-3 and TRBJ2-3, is EAGVVQSPRYKIIEKKQPVAFWCNPISGHNTLYWYLQNLGQGPELLIRYENEEAVDDSQLPKDRFSAERLKGVDSTLKIQPAELGDSAVYLCASSLARGQPPDTQYFGPGTRLTVL.